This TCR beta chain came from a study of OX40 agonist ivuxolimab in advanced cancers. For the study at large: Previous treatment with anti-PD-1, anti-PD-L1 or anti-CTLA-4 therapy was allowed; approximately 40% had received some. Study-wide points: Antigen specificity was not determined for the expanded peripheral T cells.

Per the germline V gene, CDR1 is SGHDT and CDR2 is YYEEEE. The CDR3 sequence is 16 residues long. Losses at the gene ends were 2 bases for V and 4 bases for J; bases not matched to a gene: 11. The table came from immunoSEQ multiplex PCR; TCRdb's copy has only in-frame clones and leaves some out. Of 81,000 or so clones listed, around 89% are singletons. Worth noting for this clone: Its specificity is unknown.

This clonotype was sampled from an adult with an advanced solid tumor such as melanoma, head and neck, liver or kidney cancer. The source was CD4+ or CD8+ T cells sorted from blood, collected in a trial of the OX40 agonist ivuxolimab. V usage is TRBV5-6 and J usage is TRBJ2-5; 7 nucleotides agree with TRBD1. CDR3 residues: CASSFYRGGGGETQYF. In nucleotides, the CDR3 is TGTGCCAGCAGCTTTTACAGGGGCGGTGGAGGAGAGACCCAGTACTTC.